The clone carrying this T cell receptor (beta chain) was seen ten or more times. Antigen specificity is unknown. These data come from a study of T cells in Graves' hyperthyroidism and ophthalmopathy. The V and J ends lost 4 bases and 4 bases respectively, with 8 bases between them. There are 13 residues in the CDR3. CDR1 SGHAT and CDR2 FQNNGV come from the germline V gene. Template material for amplifying TCR beta CDR3 regions consisted of RNA transcripts. A set of HTBI primers served as the primers for a first-round RT-PCR of the TCR CDR3. MiXCR, run by TCRdb on the multiplex PCR reads, gives a single entry per CDR3 protein. Here the sample spans more than 650,000 distinct CDR3 sequences, 14% being singletons. General study points: Model-based prediction identified ophthalmopathy a median about 7 months prior to its onset.

The sample consisted of blood. The V call is TRBV11-2, the J call TRBJ2-1, with a tentative D call TRBD2 (5 bases). This receptor was taken from a woman under 30 with Graves' hyperthyroidism. The CDR3 loop is CASSSRDYNEQFF. The CDR3 DNA is TGTGCCAGCAGCTCCCGGGATTACAATGAGCAGTTCTTC. The variable domain in full, with the rest retrieved from reference TRBV11-2 and TRBJ2-1, is EAGVAQSPRYKIIEKRQSVAFWCNPISGHATLYWYQQILGQGPKLLIQFQNNGVVDDSQLPKDRFSAERLKGVDSTLKIQPAKLEDSAVYLCASSSRDYNEQFFGPGTRLTVL.